This passage covers 9 T cell receptor beta chains from one sample sequenced in a study of metastatic and nonmetastatic thyroid tumors. TCRdb called clones again from the PCR reads with MiXCR. The sample has more than 65,000 clones, 13% to 15% seen once. Among the patients, none had received any treatment before thyroid surgery. Material: blood. The receptors originated from a male donor with papillary thyroid cancer or a benign thyroid nodule (not recorded which). Some clones in this sample may be carry-over from other donors' samples.

This clone was counted many times. The rearrangement links TRBV6-1 to TRBJ1-4; a possible D gene is TRBD1 (6 bases). The CDR3 totals 15 residues. Germline-derived CDR1 and CDR2 are MNHNS and SASEGT. V gave up 5 bases and J gave up 0 bases, with 10 bases separating them. The chain's CDR3 is CASSPRTATNEKLFF. DNA for the CDR3: TGTGCCAGCAGTCCGAGGACAGCAACTAATGAAAAACTGTTTTTT.

The table lists this clone with many counts. The J gene is TRBJ1-5, the V gene TRBV19; D gene unclear. Germline lookup yields CDR1 LNHDA and CDR2 SQIVND (reference sequence). The CDR3 is made up of 15 amino acids. V was clipped by 7 bases and J by 4 bases, with 17 bases between them. The CDR3 loop is CASNTDWGGNQPQHF. DNA for the CDR3: TGTGCCAGTAACACGGATTGGGGAGGGAATCAGCCCCAGCATTTT.

This clone was counted ten times or more. A read error may account for a junction end that differs from germline. The chain couples TRBV6-1 to TRBJ2-1; either TRBD1 or TRBD2 may supply D (5 bases each). The V gene's germline CDR1 is MNHNS and CDR2 SASEGT. This CDR3 has 14 amino acids. CDR3 nucleotides: TGTGCCAGCAGTGTGGGGGATGCCTATAATGAGCAGTTCTTC. It specifies CASSVGDAYNEQFF.

This chain joins TRBV20-1 and TRBJ1-1; no clear D. The germline V and J ends were trimmed by 3 bases and 0 bases, with 14 bases remaining between them. Germline assignment: CDR1 DFQATT and CDR2 SNEGSKA (reference sequence). There are 15 residues in the CDR3. In DNA, the CDR3 is TGCAGTGCTAGCCAATGGGTGGTTATGAACACTGAAGCTTTCTTT. Amino acids: CSASQWVVMNTEAFF.

This clone was recorded many times. The chain joins TRBV4-2 to TRBJ1-2; no firm D call. The V end was cut by 0 bases, the J end by 5 bases, with 16 bases between. The CDR3 runs to 16 residues. Per germline, CDR1 LGHNA and CDR2 YNFKEQ. CDR3 in amino acids: CASSQESLEALYGYTF. The CDR3 nucleotides read TGTGCCAGCAGCCAAGAGTCCCTCGAGGCCCTGTATGGCTACACCTTC.

Many counts were recorded for this clone. This chain uses TRBV19 with TRBJ2-5, with D perhaps matching TRBD1 or TRBD2 (5 bases each). The CDR3 sequence is 14 residues long. Germline CDR1 reads LNHDA; CDR2 reads SQIVND (reference sequence). Trimming took 6 bases from V and 4 from J, leaving 15 bases between them. In nucleotides, the CDR3 is TGTGCCAGTAGGGGGGTGGGCGGTTCAGAGACCCAGTACTTC. Translated: CASRGVGGSETQYF. The full variable domain, completed using reference TRBV19 and TRBJ2-5, is DGGITQSPKYLFRKEGQNVTLSCEQNLNHDAMYWYRQDPGQGLRLIYYSQIVNDFQKGDIAEGYSVSREKKESFPLTVTSAQKNPTAFYLCASRGVGGSETQYFGPGTRLLVL.

This clone was recorded many times. The genes are TRBV6-1 and TRBJ1-2; 7 positions agree with TRBD1. The V gene's germline CDR1 is MNHNS and CDR2 SASEGT. The ends lost 5 bases at V and 4 bases at J; junction bases unmatched: 4. The CDR3 runs 13 residues. CDR3: CASSPDRSYGYTF. The CDR3 DNA sequence: TGTGCCAGCAGTCCGGACAGGTCCTATGGCTACACCTTC.

The table lists this clone with many counts. This chain uses TRBV20-1 with TRBJ2-1; D may be TRBD2 (6 bases). The CDR3 is made up of 16 amino acids. Germline values: CDR1 DFQATT, CDR2 SNEGSKA (reference sequence). V shed 2 bases and J shed 0 bases, with 14 bases lying between them. CDR3: CSARPRSGLSYNEQFF. DNA of the CDR3: TGCAGTGCTAGACCGCGTAGCGGCCTCTCCTACAATGAGCAGTTCTTC.

The chain couples TRBV11-2 to TRBJ1-2, with D possibly TRBD1 on 6 matching bases. CDR1 SGHAT and CDR2 FQNNGV come from the germline V gene. The V gene lost 1 base and the J gene lost 7 bases, with 16 bases spanning the gap. The CDR3 is 15 residues long. CDR3 nucleotides: TGTGCCAGCAGCTTAGTACTCGCAGGGGCGGGTGGCTACACCTTC. Protein product: CASSLVLAGAGGYTF.